This TCR beta chain was recorded in a study of cytomegalovirus exposure and HLA in healthy donors. Some clones are missing from TCRdb's copy, which holds only in-frame ones; the method was immunoSEQ multiplex PCR. The data show 250,000 to 400,000 clones, 88% seen once. V was clipped by 4 bases and J by 6 bases; unmatched bases: 8. The CDR3 is 15 residues long. Looked up from germline, CDR1 is MGHRA and CDR2 is YSYEKL. The sequenced sample consisted of PBMCs. The source is a man younger than 40 in good health and CMV-seronegative. This sequence joins TRBV4-1 and TRBJ2-7, with 11 bases aligning to TRBD1. CDR3 DNA: TGCGCCAGCAGCCCAGGACAGGGGGCAAGAGGCGAGCAGTACTTC. Translating gives CASSPGQGARGEQYF.